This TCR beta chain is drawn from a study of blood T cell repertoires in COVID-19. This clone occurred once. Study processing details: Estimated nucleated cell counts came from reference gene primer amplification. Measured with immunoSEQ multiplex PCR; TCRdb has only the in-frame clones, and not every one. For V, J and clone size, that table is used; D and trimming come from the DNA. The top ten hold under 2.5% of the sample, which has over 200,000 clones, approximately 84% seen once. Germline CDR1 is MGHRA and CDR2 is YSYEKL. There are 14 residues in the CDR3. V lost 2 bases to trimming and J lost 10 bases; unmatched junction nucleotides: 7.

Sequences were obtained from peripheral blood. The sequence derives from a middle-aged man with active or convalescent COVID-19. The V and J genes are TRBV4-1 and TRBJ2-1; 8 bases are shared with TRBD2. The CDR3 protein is CASSQLGLAREQFF. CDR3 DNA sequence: TGCGCCAGCAGCCAACTAGGACTAGCCAGGGAGCAGTTCTTC.